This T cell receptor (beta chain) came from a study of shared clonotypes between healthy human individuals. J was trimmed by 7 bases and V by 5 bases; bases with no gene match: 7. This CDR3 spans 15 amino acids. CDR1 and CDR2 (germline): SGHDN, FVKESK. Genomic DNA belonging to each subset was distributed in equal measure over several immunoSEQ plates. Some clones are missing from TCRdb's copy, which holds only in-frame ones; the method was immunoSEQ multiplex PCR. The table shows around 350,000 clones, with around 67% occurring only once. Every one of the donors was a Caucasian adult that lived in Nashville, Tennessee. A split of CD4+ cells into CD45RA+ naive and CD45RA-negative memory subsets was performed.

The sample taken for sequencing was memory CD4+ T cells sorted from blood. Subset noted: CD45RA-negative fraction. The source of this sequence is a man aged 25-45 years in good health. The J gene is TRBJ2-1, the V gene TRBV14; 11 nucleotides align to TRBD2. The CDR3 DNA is TGTGCCAGCAGCTCACTAGCGGGAGAAGGAAATGAGCAGTTCTTC. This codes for CASSSLAGEGNEQFF.